This T cell receptor (beta chain) is from a study of CD8 T cells in Susac syndrome. An amount of RNA that ranged from roughly 0.45 to 1 ug was reverse transcribed with random hexamers. TCRdb re-analysed the immunoSEQ multiplex PCR reads in MiXCR, keeping a single row per CDR3 protein. The data contain around 170,000 distinct CDR3 sequences, about 95% of them singletons. Sequencing of TCR beta was undertaken in CD8+ and CD4+ T cells derived from blood. The diagnostic criteria for definite or probable disease, as recently defined, were met by the patients with Susac syndrome. TEMRA cells were FACS-enriched, with CD8+ and CD4+ T cells isolated negatively. V dropped 6 bases and J dropped 0 bases, with 11 bases sitting between them. Germline V gene lookup returns CDR1 MGHRA and CDR2 YSYEKL. CDR3 size: 14 residues. As to this clonotype: The antigen remains unidentified.

General study results and limits: Clonal expansion of Susac CD8+ cells peaked in TEMRA cells, and it also peaked in active patients.

Sequencing was carried out using CD8+ T cells from PBMCs. This chain connects TRBV4-1 to TRBJ1-1; D possibly corresponds to TRBD1 (5 bases). The origin of this receptor is a human donor with Susac syndrome. CDR3 in amino acids: CASRLDRMNTEAFF. In DNA, the CDR3 is TGCGCCAGCAGACTAGACAGAATGAACACTGAAGCTTTCTTT.